In this sample, the clone carrying this T cell receptor (beta chain) turned up a few times. In the original analysis: By means of reference gene primer amplification, nucleated cell counts were estimated. The assay was immunoSEQ multiplex PCR, and TCRdb's table has in-frame clones only and misses some. V and J calls plus clone size are reproduced from that table; the DNA served to infer D and trimming. The profile shows roughly 180,000 clones, approximately 85% of them singletons. The record originates from a study of blood T cell repertoires in COVID-19. Study-wide context: Collection of acute and convalescent COVID-19 samples took place in the United States, Italy and Spain. The cDNA or gDNA used as material had been derived from T cells, B-cell-depleted T cells, or PBMCs.

The V gene lost 3 bases and the J gene lost 4 bases, with 12 bases spanning the gap. Germline V CDR1 and CDR2: LNHDA, SQIVND (reference sequence). The CDR3 consists of 14 residues. What was sequenced was peripheral blood. This receptor was identified in a woman aged 60-75 years with acute or convalescent COVID-19. This chain links TRBV19 with TRBJ1-1; D remains ambiguous. CDR3 in amino acids: CASSISAFITEAFF. The DNA of the CDR3 is TGTGCCAGTAGTATTAGCGCCTTTATCACTGAAGCTTTCTTT.